This T cell receptor (beta chain) was sequenced in a study of T cell repertoires in cytomegalovirus infection. On the study more broadly: Based on public TCR beta signatures, there were indications of CMV infection and of a matching HLA type.

The J segment lost 6 bases and the V segment lost 3 bases, leaving 2 bases of the junction unmatched. This CDR3 has 14 amino acids. Germline CDR1 and CDR2: LNHDA and SQIVND (reference sequence). Study-wide points: The response measured ex vivo was dominated by TCR beta clonotypes (HLA-C-restricted and CMV-specific).

TCRdb independently ran MiXCR on the reads; one entry per CDR3 protein. Of about 360,000 distinct CDR3 sequences in the sample, approximately 18% were seen once. Concerning this clonotype: Antigen: not known.

The sample was PBMCs. The chain recombines TRBV19 with TRBJ2-2; 9 nucleotides match TRBD1. The receptor comes from a human donor in good health (CMV status not recorded). Some clones in this sample may be carry-over from other donors' samples. The CDR3 nucleotides read TGTGCCAGTAGTATCGACAGGGGGTCCGGGGAGCTGTTTTTT. Translation: CASSIDRGSGELFF.